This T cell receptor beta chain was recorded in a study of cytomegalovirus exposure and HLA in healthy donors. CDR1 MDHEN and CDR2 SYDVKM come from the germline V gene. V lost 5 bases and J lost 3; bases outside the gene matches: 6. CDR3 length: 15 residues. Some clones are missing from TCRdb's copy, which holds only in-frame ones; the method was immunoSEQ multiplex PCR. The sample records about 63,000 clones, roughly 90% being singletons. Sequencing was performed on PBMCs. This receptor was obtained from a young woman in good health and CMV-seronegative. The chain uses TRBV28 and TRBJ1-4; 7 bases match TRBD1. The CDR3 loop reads CASSEQGLANEKLFF. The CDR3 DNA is TGTGCCAGCAGTGAACAGGGGCTGGCTAATGAAAAACTGTTTTTT.